This T cell receptor beta chain was captured by sequencing in a study of CD8+CD57+ T cells in acquired aplastic anemia. The use of genomic DNA as template underpinned the TCR beta VDJ and CDR3 profiling. TCRdb recomputed calls from the reads with MiXCR, one row per CDR3 protein. Among approximately 150,000 distinct CDR3 sequences listed, about two thirds were seen once. For sequencing, patients were chosen who had shown expansion of CD8+CD57+ cells by flow cytometry. The CDR3 spans 14 residues. From germline, CDR1 is DFQATT and CDR2 SNEGSKA (reference sequence). This receptor was obtained from a human donor with aplastic anemia. The sample consisted of sorted CD4+, CD8+, or CD8+CD57+ T cells (not recorded which) from PBMCs. V and J are TRBV20-1 and TRBJ2-5, with a weak D call TRBD2 (6 bases). CDR3 sequence: CSPSLATAEETQYF. The CDR3 DNA follows: TGCAGCCCCTCCCTAGCGACTGCGGAGGAGACCCAGTACTTC.